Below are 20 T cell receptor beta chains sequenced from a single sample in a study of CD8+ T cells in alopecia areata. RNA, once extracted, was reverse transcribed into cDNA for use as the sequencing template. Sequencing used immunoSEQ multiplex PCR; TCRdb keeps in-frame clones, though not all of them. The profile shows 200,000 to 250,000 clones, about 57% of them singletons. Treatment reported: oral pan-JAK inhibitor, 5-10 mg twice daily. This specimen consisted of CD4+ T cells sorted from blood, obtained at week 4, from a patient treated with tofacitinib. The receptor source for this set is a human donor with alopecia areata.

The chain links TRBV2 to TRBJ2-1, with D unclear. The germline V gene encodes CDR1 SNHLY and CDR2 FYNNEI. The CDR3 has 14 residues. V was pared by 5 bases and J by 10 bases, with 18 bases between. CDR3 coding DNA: TGTGCCAGCAGTCCTACAGTCGTGGCTCCGGAGCAGTTCTTC. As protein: CASSPTVVAPEQFF.

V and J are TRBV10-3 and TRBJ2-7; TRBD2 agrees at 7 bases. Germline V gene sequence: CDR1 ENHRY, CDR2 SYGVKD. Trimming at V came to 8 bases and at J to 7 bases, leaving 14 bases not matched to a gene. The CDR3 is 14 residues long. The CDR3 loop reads CAISYYAGVGEQYF. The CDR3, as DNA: TGTGCCATCTCTTACTACGCGGGGGTCGGAGAGCAGTACTTC.

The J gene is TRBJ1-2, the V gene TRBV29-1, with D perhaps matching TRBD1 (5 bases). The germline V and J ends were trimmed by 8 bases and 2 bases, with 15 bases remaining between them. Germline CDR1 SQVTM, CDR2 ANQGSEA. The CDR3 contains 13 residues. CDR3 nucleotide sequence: TGCAGCCCCTTGGGACGGAAAAACTATGGCTACACCTTC. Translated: CSPLGRKNYGYTF.

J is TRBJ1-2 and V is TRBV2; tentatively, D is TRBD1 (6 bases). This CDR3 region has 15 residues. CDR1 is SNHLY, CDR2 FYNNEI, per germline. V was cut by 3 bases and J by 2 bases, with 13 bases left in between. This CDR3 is CASSDLGQRNYGYTF. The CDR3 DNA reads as TGTGCCAGCAGTGACCTTGGACAGAGAAACTATGGCTACACCTTC.

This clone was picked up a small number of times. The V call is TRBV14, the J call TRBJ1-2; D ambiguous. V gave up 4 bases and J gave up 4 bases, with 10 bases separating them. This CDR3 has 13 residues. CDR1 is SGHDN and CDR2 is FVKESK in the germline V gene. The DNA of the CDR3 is TGTGCCAGCAGCCCCGTGGGCATCTATGGCTACACCTTC. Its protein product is CASSPVGIYGYTF.

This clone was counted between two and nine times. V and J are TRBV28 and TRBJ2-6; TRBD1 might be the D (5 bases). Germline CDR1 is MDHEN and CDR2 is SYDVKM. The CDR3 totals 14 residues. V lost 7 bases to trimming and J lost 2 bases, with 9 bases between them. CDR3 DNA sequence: TGTGCCAGCACCCCAGGGACTGGGGCCAACGTCCTGACTTTC. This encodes CASTPGTGANVLTF.

CDR3 in DNA: TGTGCCAGCAGCTCCCCCGACAGGGTTAGGGGGGCTTTCTTT. Encoded protein: CASSSPDRVRGAFF. This chain joins TRBV7-2 and TRBJ1-1, with 7 bases aligning to TRBD1. The V segment lost 4 bases and the J segment 11 bases; nucleotides outside the gene matches: 13. CDR1 is SGHTA, CDR2 FQGNSA, per germline. This CDR3 is built from 14 residues.

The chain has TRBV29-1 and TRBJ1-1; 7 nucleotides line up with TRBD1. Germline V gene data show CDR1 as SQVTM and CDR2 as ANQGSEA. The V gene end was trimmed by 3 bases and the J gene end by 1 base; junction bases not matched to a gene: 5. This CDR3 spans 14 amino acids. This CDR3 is CSVEGQSQNTEAFF. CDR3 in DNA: TGCAGCGTTGAGGGACAGTCTCAGAACACTGAAGCTTTCTTT.

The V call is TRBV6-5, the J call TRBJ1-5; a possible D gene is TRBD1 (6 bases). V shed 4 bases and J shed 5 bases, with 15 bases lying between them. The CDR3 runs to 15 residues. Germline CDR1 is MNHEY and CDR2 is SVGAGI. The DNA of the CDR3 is TGTGCCAGCAGTTCATCGGGGGCTAGAGATCAGCCCCAGCATTTT. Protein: CASSSSGARDQPQHF.

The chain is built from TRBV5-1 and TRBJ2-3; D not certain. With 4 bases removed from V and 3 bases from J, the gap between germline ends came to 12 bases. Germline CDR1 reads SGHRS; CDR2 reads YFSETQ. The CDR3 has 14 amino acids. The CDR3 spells CASSPWGNTDTQYF. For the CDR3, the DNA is TGCGCCAGCAGCCCATGGGGTAATACAGATACGCAGTATTTT.

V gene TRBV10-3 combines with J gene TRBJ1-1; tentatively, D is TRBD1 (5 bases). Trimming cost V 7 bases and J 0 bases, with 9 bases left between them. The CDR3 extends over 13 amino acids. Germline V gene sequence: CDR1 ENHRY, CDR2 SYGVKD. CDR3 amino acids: CAIKGPMNTEAFF. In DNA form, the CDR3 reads TGTGCCATCAAGGGGCCCATGAACACTGAAGCTTTCTTT.

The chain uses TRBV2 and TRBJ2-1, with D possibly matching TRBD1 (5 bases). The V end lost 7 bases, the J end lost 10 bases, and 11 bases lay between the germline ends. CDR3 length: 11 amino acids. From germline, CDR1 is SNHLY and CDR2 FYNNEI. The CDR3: CASTGQREQFF. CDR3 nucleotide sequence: TGTGCCAGCACTGGACAAAGGGAGCAGTTCTTC.

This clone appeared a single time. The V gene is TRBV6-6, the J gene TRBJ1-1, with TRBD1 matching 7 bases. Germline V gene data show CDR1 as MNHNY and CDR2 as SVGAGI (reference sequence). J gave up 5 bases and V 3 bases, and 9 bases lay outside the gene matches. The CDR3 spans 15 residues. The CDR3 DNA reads TGTGCCAGCAGTTATCGGGACAGTAGGAGGACTGAAGCTTTCTTT. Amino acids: CASSYRDSRRTEAFF.

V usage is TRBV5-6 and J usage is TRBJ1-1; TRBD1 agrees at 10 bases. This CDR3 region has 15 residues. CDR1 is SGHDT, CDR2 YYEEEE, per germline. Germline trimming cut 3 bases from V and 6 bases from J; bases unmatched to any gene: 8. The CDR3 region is CASSYLGTGDAEAFF. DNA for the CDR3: TGTGCCAGCAGCTACCTTGGGACAGGGGACGCTGAAGCTTTCTTT.

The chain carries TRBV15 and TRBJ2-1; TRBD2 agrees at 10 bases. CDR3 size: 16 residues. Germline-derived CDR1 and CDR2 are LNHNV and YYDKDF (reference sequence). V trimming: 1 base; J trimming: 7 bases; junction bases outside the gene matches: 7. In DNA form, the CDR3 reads TGTGCCACCAGCAGAGTGAGCGGGGGGGCCGGGAATGAGCAGTTCTTC. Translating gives CATSRVSGGAGNEQFF.

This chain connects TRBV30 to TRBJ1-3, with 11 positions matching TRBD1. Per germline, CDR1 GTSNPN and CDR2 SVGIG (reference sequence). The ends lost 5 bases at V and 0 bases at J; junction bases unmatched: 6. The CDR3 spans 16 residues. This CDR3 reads CAWSEGTGGSGNTIYF. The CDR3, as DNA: TGTGCCTGGTCGGAGGGGACAGGGGGCTCTGGAAACACCATATATTTT.

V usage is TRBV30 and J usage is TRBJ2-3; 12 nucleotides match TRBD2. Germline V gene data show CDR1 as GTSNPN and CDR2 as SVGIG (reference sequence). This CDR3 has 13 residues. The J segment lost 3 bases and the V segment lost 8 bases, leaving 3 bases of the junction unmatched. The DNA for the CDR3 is TGTGCCATGACTAGCGGGGGAACAGATACGCAGTATTTT. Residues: CAMTSGGTDTQYF.

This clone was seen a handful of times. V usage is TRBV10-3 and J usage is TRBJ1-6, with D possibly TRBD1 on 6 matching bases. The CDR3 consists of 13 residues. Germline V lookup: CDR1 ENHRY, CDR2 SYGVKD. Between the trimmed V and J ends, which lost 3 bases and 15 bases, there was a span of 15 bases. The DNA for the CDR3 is TGTGCCATCAGTGAAGAAACAGGGTATCTCCTCCACTTT. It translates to CAISEETGYLLHF.

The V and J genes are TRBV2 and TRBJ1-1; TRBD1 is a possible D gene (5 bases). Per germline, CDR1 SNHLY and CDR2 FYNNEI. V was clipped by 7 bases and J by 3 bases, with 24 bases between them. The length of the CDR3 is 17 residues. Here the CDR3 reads CASNSNLRDPGDTEAFF. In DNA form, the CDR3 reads TGTGCCAGCAACTCCAATCTCCGGGACCCTGGGGACACTGAAGCTTTCTTT.

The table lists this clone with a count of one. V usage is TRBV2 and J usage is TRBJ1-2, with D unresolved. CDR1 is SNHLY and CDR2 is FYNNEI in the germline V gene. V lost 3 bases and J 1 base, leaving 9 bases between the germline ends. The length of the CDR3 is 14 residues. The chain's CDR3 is CASSDARDNYGYTF. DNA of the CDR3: TGTGCCAGCAGTGATGCGAGGGATAACTATGGCTACACCTTC.